This T cell receptor beta chain is drawn from a study of human T cells and chemical hapten exposure. Study context: TCR yields differed between samples (mainly from small differences in pooled library volume).

TCRdb reprocessed the RACE reads via MiXCR and lists one record per CDR3 protein. The repertoire holds some 80,000 distinct CDR3 sequences, with about 10% as singletons. In germline, CDR1 is SQVTM, CDR2 ANQGSEA. Trimming shortened V by 7 bases and J by 3 bases, and 9 bases separated the two germline ends. This CDR3 spans 11 amino acids. The time point denotes: patch test 1, 2 weeks after DPC sensitization. Treatment here: therapeutic diphenylcyclopropenone sensitization with weekly scalp DPC. This clonotype was counted at least ten times. The sample was whole blood, taken in connection with sensitization to the hapten diphenylcyclopropenone (DPC). This receptor was obtained from a woman aged 45-65 years with alopecia areata. Some clones in this sample may be carry-over from other donors' samples. The chain is built from TRBV29-1 and TRBJ1-1; D unresolved. As DNA, the CDR3 is TGCAGCGCCTCGCCGGACACTGAAGCTTTCTTT. Its protein product is CSASPDTEAFF. The full variable domain, with the rest looked up from reference TRBV29-1 and TRBJ1-1, is SAVISQKPSRDICQRGTSLTIQCQVDSQVTMMFWYRQQPGQSLTLIATANQGSEATYESGFVIDKFPISRPNLTFSTLTVSNMSPEDSSIYLCSASPDTEAFFGQGTRLTVV.